The clone carrying this T cell receptor (beta chain) was counted a few times. The entry originates in a study of T-cell memory formation after mild COVID-19. Trimming took 0 bases from V and 4 from J, leaving 10 bases between them. Germline values: CDR1 SGDLS, CDR2 YYNGEE. This CDR3 is 14 amino acids long. TCRdb fed the 5' RACE reads into MiXCR, producing one record per CDR3 protein. The sample includes around 130,000 distinct CDR3 sequences, 17% of them seen just once. The gene calls are TRBV9 and TRBJ1-1; D unresolved. This clonotype was obtained from a man in his late teens or twenties who had mild COVID-19 (a few samples of this study predate the infection). Cell type and time point are not known. The sequencing input was PBMCs or a T cell subset sorted from them (not recorded which). DNA of the CDR3: TGTGCCAGCAGCGTAGATGGGGTTCCCACTGAAGCTTTCTTT. Protein product: CASSVDGVPTEAFF.